This T cell receptor (beta chain) derives from a study of blood T cell repertoires in COVID-19. In the study overall: The study drew acute and convalescent COVID-19 samples from the United States, Italy and Spain.

As processed by the authors: Estimation of nucleated cell counts was performed using reference gene primer amplification. TCRdb's table, derived via immunoSEQ multiplex PCR, lists solely in-frame clones and lacks some. Clonal size and the V and J genes are those of that table, whereas D and trimming came from the DNA. The data hold roughly 220,000 clones, with roughly 80% observed a single time. The CDR3 covers 15 residues. Germline CDR1 and CDR2: SGHTA and FQGTGA. J gave up 2 bases and V 5 bases, and 5 bases lay outside the gene matches. The sequence came from a woman of 80 years or more with COVID-19, enrolled during active disease. Sequencing used peripheral blood. V is TRBV7-3 and J is TRBJ2-2, with 7 nucleotides matching TRBD1. DNA for the CDR3: TGTGCCAGCAGCCTACAGGGGCCAAACACCGGGGAGCTGTTTTTT. Translated, it gives CASSLQGPNTGELFF.